This TCR beta chain came from a study of cytomegalovirus exposure and HLA in healthy donors. V dropped 8 bases and J dropped 4 bases, with 11 bases sitting between them. The CDR3 has 13 amino acids. CDR1 is MNHEY and CDR2 is SVGAGI in the germline V gene. This clone was found once. Method: immunoSEQ multiplex PCR; TCRdb's copy keeps in-frame clones and lacks some. The table includes 100,000 to 150,000 clones, about nine tenths detected once. The chain links TRBV6-5 to TRBJ2-2, with a tentative D call TRBD1 (7 bases). This clonotype was obtained from a young woman in good health and CMV-seronegative. The source material was PBMCs. The CDR3 here is CASQGEVTGELFF. The CDR3 DNA follows: TGTGCCAGCCAGGGGGAGGTCACCGGGGAGCTGTTTTTT.